The 14 T cell receptor beta chains below were found in one sample sequenced in a study of blood T cell repertoires in COVID-19. Repertoires were generated with immunoSEQ multiplex PCR, while TCRdb's copy carries only in-frame clones and drops some. Among approximately 110,000 clones listed, roughly two thirds were seen once. Material for sequencing was peripheral blood. The receptors shown here come from a man older than 75 with acute or convalescent COVID-19.

This chain uses TRBV5-1 with TRBJ1-3; 7 bases map to TRBD1. Germline lookup yields CDR1 SGHRS and CDR2 YFSETQ. The CDR3 has 17 amino acids. After removal of 3 bases from V and 0 bases from J, the junction contained 9 bases not matched to a gene. This CDR3 reads CASSSDRPTTSGNTIYF. The CDR3 DNA sequence: TGCGCCAGCAGCTCGGACAGGCCCACCACCTCTGGAAACACCATATATTTT.

V gene TRBV30 combines with J gene TRBJ2-3; the D gene is possibly TRBD2 (6 bases). The CDR3 spans 11 residues. Germline V gives CDR1 GTSNPN, CDR2 SVGIG (reference sequence). V was trimmed by 0 bases and J by 11 bases, leaving 9 bases between them. As DNA, the CDR3 is TGTGCCTGGAGTGTAAGGAGGGAGCAGTATTTT. Protein: CAWSVRREQYF.

The chain employs TRBV19 and TRBJ2-6; 14 bases map to TRBD2. The junction had 6 bases not matched to a gene; V was cut back by 5 bases and J by 0 bases. Germline CDR1 LNHDA, CDR2 SQIVND (reference sequence). The length of the CDR3 is 19 residues. The CDR3 reads CASSRSGLAGGSGANVLTF. CDR3 coding DNA: TGTGCCAGTAGTCGATCCGGACTAGCGGGGGGCTCTGGGGCCAACGTCCTGACTTTC.

A note on this clone: Because the CDR3 is missing its conserved closing phenylalanine or tryptophan, this is likely a read error. It is unclear where the CDR3 begins or ends on the DNA, so no DNA is shown, and the CDR3 is as TCRdb lists it. V gene TRBV4-3 combines with J gene TRBJ2-3; the table names TRBD1, a call not compared with the DNA. In germline, CDR1 is LGHNA, CDR2 YSLEER. The CDR3 extends over 14 residues, inclusive of both ends. CDR3 protein: CASSQGVGQGSQVG.

The CDR3 DNA is TGTGCCAGCAGTTTACCTCTAGCGGGAGGCGCCTACGAGCAGTACTTC. Its translation is CASSLPLAGGAYEQYF. The chain couples TRBV28 to TRBJ2-7; 11 nucleotides align to TRBD2. V lost 2 bases, J lost 2 bases, and 5 bases stayed unmatched. This CDR3 spans 16 amino acids. Germline V gives CDR1 MDHEN, CDR2 SYDVKM.

The gene calls are TRBV6-6 and TRBJ1-1; maybe TRBD1 (5 bases). Per the germline V gene, CDR1 is MNHNY and CDR2 is SVGAGI (reference sequence). This CDR3 comprises 13 residues. The V end was cut by 1 base, the J end by 6 bases, with 9 bases between. The CDR3 region has the DNA TGTGCCAGCAGTTACTTGCCCAGGGCTGAAGCTTTCTTT. This encodes CASSYLPRAEAFF.

DNA for the CDR3: TGTGCCAGTAGTTTAGCGACAGCCACCGGGGAGCTGTTTTTT. Its protein is CASSLATATGELFF. The genes are TRBV19 and TRBJ2-2; the D gene could be TRBD1 or TRBD2 (5 bases each). The CDR3 totals 14 residues. V lost 5 bases and J 4 bases, leaving 11 bases between the germline ends. Germline V lookup: CDR1 LNHDA, CDR2 SQIVND (reference sequence).

The J gene is TRBJ1-2, the V gene TRBV14; no clear D. The CDR3 has 12 residues. V lost 6 bases and J 4 bases, leaving 9 bases between the germline ends. Germline lookup yields CDR1 SGHDN and CDR2 FVKESK. The CDR3 DNA follows: TGTGCCAGCAGTCGGGTGGGCTATGGCTACACCTTC. Its protein product is CASSRVGYGYTF.

This clone was seen a handful of times. This CDR3 is CASSYSSLNYGYTF. DNA of the CDR3: TGTGCCAGCAGTTACTCGAGCCTTAACTATGGCTACACCTTC. V usage is TRBV6-2 or TRBV6-3 and J usage is TRBJ1-2; D is uncertain. The ends were cut back, 0 bases at V and 1 base at J, with 6 bases in the middle. Looked up from germline, CDR1 is MNHEY and CDR2 is SVGEGT. The CDR3 spans 14 residues.

The chain combines TRBV27 with TRBJ1-1; tentatively, D is TRBD1 (5 bases). The germline V gene encodes CDR1 MNHEY and CDR2 SMNVEV (reference sequence). V was pared by 0 bases and J by 1 base, with 6 bases between. There are 14 residues in the CDR3. The CDR3, as DNA: TGTGCCAGCAGTTTATCCAGGGCGAACACTGAAGCTTTCTTT. It encodes CASSLSRANTEAFF.

This clone has at least ten counts. V usage is TRBV11-1 and J usage is TRBJ2-5; TRBD2 matches at 7 bases. This CDR3 contains 15 residues. With V trimmed by 3 bases and J by 4 bases, 8 bases remained unmatched. Germline assignment: CDR1 SGHAT and CDR2 FQDESV (reference sequence). CDR3 sequence (DNA): TGTGCCAGCAGCTTGGGAGGGCCGGGAGGAGAGACCCAGTACTTC. Translated, it gives CASSLGGPGGETQYF.

This clone appeared a few times. The CDR3 region is CASSLGSLASYEQYF. Here the CDR3 DNA reads TGTGCCAGCAGCCTAGGGTCACTAGCATCTTACGAGCAGTACTTC. V is TRBV7-2 and J is TRBJ2-7; D possibly corresponds to TRBD2 (6 bases). The germline gives CDR1 SGHTA, CDR2 FQGNSA. The CDR3 sequence is 15 residues long. V was pared by 5 bases and J by 4 bases, with 18 bases between.

The chain uses TRBV7-9 and TRBJ1-2, with D unresolved. V was clipped by 1 base and J by 4 bases, with 7 bases between them. Germline V gives CDR1 SEHNR, CDR2 FQNEAQ (reference sequence). The CDR3 consists of 13 residues. The CDR3 protein is CASSLGPSYGYTF. The CDR3 coding sequence is TGTGCCAGCAGCTTAGGGCCCTCCTATGGCTACACCTTC.

The table lists this clone with a few counts. The gene calls are TRBV18 and TRBJ2-1, with 7 bases identical to TRBD1. The CDR3 covers 15 residues. In germline, CDR1 is KGHSH, CDR2 LQKENI. With 3 bases clipped from V and 7 bases from J, the junction kept 9 bases outside the gene matches. In DNA form, the CDR3 reads TGTGCCAGCTCACCGCAGCAGGGACAGAGGAATGAGCAGTTCTTC. This sequence encodes CASSPQQGQRNEQFF.